This TCR beta chain was identified in a study of cytomegalovirus exposure and HLA in healthy donors (dated by TCRdb to about 2017). For context, the study as a whole: According to a later analysis, the roughly 130 validation repertoires were produced on the same platform as the approximately 620 repertoires of the first cohort. Along with the approximately 670-subject first cohort, a separate validation cohort of over a hundred different subjects was used. To predict cytomegalovirus infection status, the study brought together high-throughput TCR immunosequencing, statistical association of individual TCRs with disease status, and machine learning. The study was designed to test whether signatures of past pathogen exposure could be identified by cataloging public T cell receptors. Broader findings and caveats from the paper: According to the authors, the approach could potentially be generalized to other disease states and immunological phenotypes. Across donors, most TCR sequences were observed very rarely, whereas some public TCRs were present in many individuals. A few of the identified cytomegalovirus-associated TCR beta chains were confirmed in vitro to be specific for cytomegalovirus antigens. The study gave a list of about 160 TCR beta chains associated with cytomegalovirus. The validation cohort had no HLA typing available for a later analysis, so co-occurrence within that cohort was assessed over all 120 or so repertoires. In a later analysis, TCRs clustered in the first cohort were found to also tend to co-occur in the roughly 130 validation repertoires, with roughly 93% of cluster scores above 0. The classifier was reported to diagnose cytomegalovirus status with high specificity and sensitivity in both the original cohort and the validation cohort.

The cysteine opens and the phenylalanine closes a CDR3 of 15 amino acids. Only CDR3 DNA is held: 45 bases, read in frame from base 1. Deletion took 7 bases off V and 0 bases off J, with a span of 15 bases between the germline ends. The germline V gene supplies CDR1 SNHLY and CDR2 FYNNEI. The library was built by means of the immunoSEQ multiplex PCR assay. Processing in the source paper ran as follows. To diagnose cytomegalovirus status from the catalog of TCR beta chain sequences, a statistical classification framework was built. The immuneACCESS repertoire file appears here via TCRdb, limited to in-frame rearrangements. These files lack a portion of the clones; in checked studies, under half of the deficit traces to unresolved V genes, and the cause of the others is not known. V and J calls and clone size are as listed in that table; D and trimming were resolved from the DNA. This sample is represented by around 100,000 clones; roughly 95% of them were singletons. Jointly, the top ten make up 0.7% to 0.9% of the sample.

Separate from the roughly 700-subject first cohort, the validation cohort of about 120 subjects was the group to which the donors belonged. Concerning this clone: There is no known antigen for this receptor. Per-base qualities were not stored, and no clone one base away is much larger.

The chain joins TRBV2 to TRBJ1-2; the D gene identity is not certain. This clonotype was obtained from a woman aged 18-30 years in good health and CMV-seronegative. The sequenced material came from PBMCs. The CDR3 has the sequence CASMKLTSTNYGYTF. The sequenced DNA: TGTGCCAGCATGAAATTGACAAGTACTAACTATGGCTACACCTTC.